Sequencing of this TCR beta chain was carried out in a study of regulatory T cells in long-lasting Graves disease. Study outcomes and limitations: Newly diagnosed Graves' patients exceeded persistent ones in TCR diversity.

Time point reported: newly diagnosed GD, antithyroid drugs for less than 3 months. TCR sequences were obtained from RNA taken from PBMCs. Relying on iRepertoire HTBI primers and Arm-PCR of CDR3 regions, the team built TCR beta libraries. TCRdb recomputed calls from the multiplex PCR reads with MiXCR, one row per CDR3 protein. The sample carries 400,000 to 450,000 distinct CDR3 sequences, more than 13% recorded once. CDR1 is LGHDT, CDR2 YNNKEL, per germline (reference sequence). The CDR3 contains 16 residues. Trimming took 2 bases from V and 11 from J; bases not matched to a gene: 15. This clonotype was counted only a few times. As yet, its antigen is unknown. A much larger clone sits a single nucleotide away, making a read error possible. These data were also reused for a study on T cells in Graves' hyperthyroidism and ophthalmopathy.

The chain links TRBV3-1 to TRBJ2-5; 9 bases fit TRBD2. The material was peripheral blood mononuclear cells (PBMCs), obtained at new diagnosis, from a patient treated with antithyroid drugs. The source is a woman in her twenties or thirties with Graves disease. The CDR3 DNA reads TGTGCCAGCAGCCAAAGGGCTAGCGGGAACTACAATGAGCAGTACTTC. Its translation: CASSQRASGNYNEQYF.